This TCR beta chain came from a study of regulatory T cells in long-lasting Graves disease. Trimming shortened V by 2 bases and J by 5 bases, and 15 bases separated the two germline ends. The CDR3 extends over 15 amino acids. Noted time point: newly diagnosed GD, antithyroid drugs for less than 3 months. Preparation of the TCR library used RNA extracted from PBMCs. One endocrinology department in Xi'an, China, was where patients came from. Researchers made TCR beta libraries by using iRepertoire HTBI primers and running Arm-PCR on CDR3 regions. TCRdb analysed the multiplex PCR reads with MiXCR anew, one entry per CDR3 protein. The data show under 450,000 distinct CDR3 sequences, 12% seen once. Many counts were recorded for this clonotype. Its antigen is as yet unknown. Points from the study as a whole: Persistent disease showed a preference for TRBV28, TRBJ1-2 and TRBJ2-5.

These data also featured in a second study, about T cells in Graves' hyperthyroidism and ophthalmopathy. In that study: The TCR CDR3 was amplified in a first-round RT-PCR using the HTBI primer set.

The TCR was taken from a woman aged 18-35 years with Graves disease. The source material was peripheral blood mononuclear cells (PBMCs), sampled at new diagnosis, from a patient treated with antithyroid drugs. The rearrangement uses TRBV12-3 or TRBV12-4 and TRBJ2-5, with a weak D call TRBD2 (5 bases). DNA of the CDR3: TGTGCCAGCAGTTTACTGGGAAACACGGGGGAGACCCAGTACTTC. This sequence encodes CASSLLGNTGETQYF.